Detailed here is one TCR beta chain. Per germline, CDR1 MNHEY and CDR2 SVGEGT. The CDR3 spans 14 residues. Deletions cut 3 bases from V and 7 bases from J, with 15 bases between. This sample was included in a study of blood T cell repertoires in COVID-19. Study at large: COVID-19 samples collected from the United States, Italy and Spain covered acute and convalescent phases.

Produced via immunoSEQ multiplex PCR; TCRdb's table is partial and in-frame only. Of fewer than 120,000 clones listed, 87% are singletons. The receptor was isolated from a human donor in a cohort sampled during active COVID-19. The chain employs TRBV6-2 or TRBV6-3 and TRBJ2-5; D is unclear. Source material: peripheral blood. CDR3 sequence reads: CASSYRSESRTQYF. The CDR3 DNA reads TGTGCCAGCAGTTATCGCTCCGAATCCAGGACCCAGTACTTC.